The subject of this entry is one T cell receptor beta chain. The data stem from a study of CD8 T cells in Susac syndrome. Age- and sex-matched healthy donors served as the control group. The germline gives CDR1 SGHRS, CDR2 YFSETQ. This CDR3 has 15 residues. Trimming stripped 0 bases from V and 0 bases from J, with 10 bases between. The RNA input was about 0.45 to 1 ug, and it was reverse transcribed with random hexamers. The CDR3 of TCR beta was amplified by immunoSEQ multiplex PCR across 54 Vbeta and 13 Jbeta. In TCRdb, the immunoSEQ multiplex PCR reads were re-called with MiXCR into one record per CDR3 protein. The sample shows 150,000 to 200,000 distinct CDR3 sequences, about 94% of them seen only once.

The sequence came from a human donor in good health. The sample consisted of CD4+ T cells from PBMCs. The chain joins TRBV5-1 to TRBJ2-7; D is perhaps TRBD2 (5 bases). DNA for the CDR3: TGCGCCAGCAGCTTGGGAGGGTTCGGCTCCTACGAGCAGTACTTC. Protein sequence: CASSLGGFGSYEQYF.